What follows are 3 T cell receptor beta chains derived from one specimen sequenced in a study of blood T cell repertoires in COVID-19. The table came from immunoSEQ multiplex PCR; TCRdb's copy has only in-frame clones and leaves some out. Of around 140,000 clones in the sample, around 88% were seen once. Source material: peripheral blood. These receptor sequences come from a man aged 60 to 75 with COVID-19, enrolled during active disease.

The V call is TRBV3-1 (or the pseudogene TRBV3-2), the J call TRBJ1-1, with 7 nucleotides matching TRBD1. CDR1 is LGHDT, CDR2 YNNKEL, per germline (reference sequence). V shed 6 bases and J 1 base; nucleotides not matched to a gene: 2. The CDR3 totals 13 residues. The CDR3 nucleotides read TGTGCCAGCAGGTCAGGGGGGAACACTGAAGCTTTCTTT. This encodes CASRSGGNTEAFF.

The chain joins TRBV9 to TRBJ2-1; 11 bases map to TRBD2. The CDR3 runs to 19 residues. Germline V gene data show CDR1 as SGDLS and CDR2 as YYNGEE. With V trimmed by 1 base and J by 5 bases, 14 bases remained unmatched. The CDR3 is CASSVSSGGASLLDNEQFF. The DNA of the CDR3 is TGTGCCAGCAGCGTAAGTAGCGGGGGGGCATCTCTCTTGGACAATGAGCAGTTCTTC.

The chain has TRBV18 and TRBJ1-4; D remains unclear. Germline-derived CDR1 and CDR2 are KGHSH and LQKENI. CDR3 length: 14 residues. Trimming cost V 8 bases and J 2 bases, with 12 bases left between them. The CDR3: CASIESGTNEKLFF. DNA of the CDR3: TGTGCCAGCATCGAATCCGGGACTAATGAAAAACTGTTTTTT. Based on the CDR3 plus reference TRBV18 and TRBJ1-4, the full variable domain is NAGVMQNPRHLVRRRGQEARLRCSPMKGHSHVYWYRQLPEEGLKFMVYLQKENIIDESGMPKERFSAEFPKEGPSILRIQQVVRGDSAAYFCASIESGTNEKLFFGSGTQLSVL.